This TCR beta chain was profiled in a study of T cell repertoires in cytomegalovirus infection. TCRdb passed the reads through MiXCR, listing each CDR3 protein once. The repertoire holds approximately 110,000 distinct CDR3 sequences, with under 45% as singletons. V was trimmed by 1 base and J by 2 bases, leaving 10 bases between them. The CDR3 has 15 residues. Germline CDR1 is LGHDT and CDR2 is YNNKEL (reference sequence). Comment on this clonotype: The antigen remains undetermined.

This chain connects TRBV3-1 to TRBJ2-3, with a tentative D call TRBD2 (6 bases). This receptor was taken from a human donor in good health (CMV status not recorded). Some clones in this sample may be carry-over from other donors' samples. The sequencing used CD8+ T cells from cultured PBMCs, collected from culture after CMV antigen stimulation. Written as DNA, the CDR3 is TGTGCCAGCAGCCAAGGGACTACGGACACAGATACGCAGTATTTT. Translating it yields CASSQGTTDTDTQYF.